These T cell receptor beta chains were read from a single sample in a study of blood T cell repertoires in COVID-19. Method: immunoSEQ multiplex PCR; TCRdb's copy keeps in-frame clones and lacks some. The table includes about 110,000 clones, 88% detected once. The sequenced sample was peripheral blood. The receptors here all came from a woman aged 50 to 60 with acute or convalescent COVID-19. Each CDR3 is given with its conserved first and last residue. The order of the fields is CDR3 DNA, CDR3 protein, V gene, D gene, clone size, J gene. D genes are given only for firm matches. Expanded clones are given a class, and other clones once, few, many or no size at all.

TGTGCCAGCAGCTTGGACGGGTACACCGGGGAGCTGTTTTTT	CASSLDGYTGELFF	TRBV5-5	.	.	TRBJ2-2
TGCGCCAGCCGGGAGCTCAGGAACACCGGGGAGCTGTTTTTT	CASRELRNTGELFF	TRBV10-1	.	.	TRBJ2-2
TGCGCCAGCAGCCAAGATGAGGTTGGGGAGCAGTTCTTC	CASSQDEVGEQFF	TRBV4-1	.	once	TRBJ2-1
TGTGCCAGCAAGCCTCAGTCGGGGGGCAATCAGCCCCAGCATTTT	CASKPQSGGNQPQHF	TRBV19	.	.	TRBJ1-5
TGTGCCAGCAGGAGAGACAGGGGGGGAGGCTACACCTTC	CASRRDRGGGYTF	TRBV12-3/TRBV12-4	TRBD1	.	TRBJ1-2
TGTGCCAGTAGTAGTCAGGGTGGTGCTGAAGCTTTCTTT	CASSSQGGAEAFF	TRBV19	.	.	TRBJ1-1
TGTGCCAGCACCCCACGCGCCTCCGGGACTAGAGCCACCGGGGAGCTGTTTTTT	CASTPRASGTRATGELFF	TRBV6-2/TRBV6-3	TRBD2	.	TRBJ2-2
TGTGCCACCCCCCCGGGAGGACTAGCGAACCAGTATTACAATGAGCAGTTCTTC	CATPPGGLANQYYNEQFF	TRBV19	TRBD2	.	TRBJ2-1
TGTGCCAGCGTCCGGGACAGGGGTGAGACCCAGTACTTC	CASVRDRGETQYF	TRBV5-8	TRBD1	.	TRBJ2-5
TGTGCCAGCAGCTTAGTCGCGGCGAGGACAGGGGGCACTGAAGCTTTCTTT	CASSLVAARTGGTEAFF	TRBV7-8	TRBD1	.	TRBJ1-1
TGTGCCAGCAGTGAAGCGCTCGCTAGCGGGACGCCGAATGAGCAGTTCTTC	CASSEALASGTPNEQFF	TRBV6-1	TRBD2	once	TRBJ2-1
TGCGCCAGTAGCCCCGGACAGGGGCCTAACACCGGGGAGCTGTTTTTT	CASSPGQGPNTGELFF	TRBV5-1	TRBD1	.	TRBJ2-2
TGTGCCTGCAGAGTGGGCGTTTACGAGCAGTACTTC	CACRVGVYEQYF	TRBV30	.	.	TRBJ2-7
TGTGCCAGCAGCTTAGGGCGGGAGAGCGAGACCCAGTACTTC	CASSLGRESETQYF	TRBV7-9	TRBD2	.	TRBJ2-5
TGCAGCGTTGAAGATCAACAGAAGTACAATGAGCAGTTCTTC	CSVEDQQKYNEQFF	TRBV29-1	.	.	TRBJ2-1
TGTGCCAGCAGTGAGGTTGGTAGCGGGAGGTCCTCTCTTACGCAGTATTTT	CASSEVGSGRSSLTQYF	TRBV6-1	TRBD2	.	TRBJ2-3
TGTGCCACCAGCGCACAACTAGCGAACTCCTTCAAAAACATTCAGTACTTC	CATSAQLANSFKNIQYF	TRBV15	TRBD2	once	TRBJ2-4
TGTGCCAGCGGCGATCCAGGTCCGACCGGGGAGCTGTTTTTT	CASGDPGPTGELFF	TRBV7-9	.	.	TRBJ2-2
TGTGCCAGCAGCTTAGCGGTAGAACGGTCACCCCTCCACTTT	CASSLAVERSPLHF	TRBV11-2	.	once	TRBJ1-6
TGTGCCAGCAACATCCGACCAGGACAGGGGGGCAATGAGCAGTTCTTC	CASNIRPGQGGNEQFF	TRBV5-5	TRBD1	few	TRBJ2-1